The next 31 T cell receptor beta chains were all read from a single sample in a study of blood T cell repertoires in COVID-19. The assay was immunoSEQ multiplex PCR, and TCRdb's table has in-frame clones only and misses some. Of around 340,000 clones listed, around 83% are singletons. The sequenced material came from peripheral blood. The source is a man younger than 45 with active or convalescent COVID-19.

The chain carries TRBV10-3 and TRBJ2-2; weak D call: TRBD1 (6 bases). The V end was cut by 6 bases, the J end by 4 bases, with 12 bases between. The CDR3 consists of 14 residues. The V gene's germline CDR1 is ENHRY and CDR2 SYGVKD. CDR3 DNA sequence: TGTGCCATCAGCCTGAACAGGGCCACCGGGGAGCTGTTTTTT. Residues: CAISLNRATGELFF.

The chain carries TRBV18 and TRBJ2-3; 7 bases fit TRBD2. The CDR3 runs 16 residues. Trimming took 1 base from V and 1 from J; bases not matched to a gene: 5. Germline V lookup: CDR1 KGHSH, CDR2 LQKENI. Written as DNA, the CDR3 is TGTGCCAGCTCACCACGGGCGGGAGTGGGCACAGATACGCAGTATTTT. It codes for CASSPRAGVGTDTQYF.

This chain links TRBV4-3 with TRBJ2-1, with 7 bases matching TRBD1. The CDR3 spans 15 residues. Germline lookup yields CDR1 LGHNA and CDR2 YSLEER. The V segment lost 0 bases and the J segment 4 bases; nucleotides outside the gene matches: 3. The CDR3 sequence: CASSQEGQIYNEQFF. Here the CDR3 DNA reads TGCGCCAGCAGCCAAGAGGGACAGATTTACAATGAGCAGTTCTTC.

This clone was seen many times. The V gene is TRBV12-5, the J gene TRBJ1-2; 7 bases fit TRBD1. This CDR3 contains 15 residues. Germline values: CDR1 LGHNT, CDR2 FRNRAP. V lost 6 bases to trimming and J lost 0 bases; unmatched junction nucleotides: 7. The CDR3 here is CASGTDRETNYGYTF. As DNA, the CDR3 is TGTGCTAGTGGCACCGACAGGGAAACTAACTATGGCTACACCTTC. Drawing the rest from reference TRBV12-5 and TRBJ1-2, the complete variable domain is DARVTQTPRHKVTEMGQEVTMRCQPILGHNTVFWYRQTMMQGLELLAYFRNRAPLDDSGMPKDRFSAEMPDATLATLKIQPSEPRDSAVYFCASGTDRETNYGYTFGSGTRLTVV.

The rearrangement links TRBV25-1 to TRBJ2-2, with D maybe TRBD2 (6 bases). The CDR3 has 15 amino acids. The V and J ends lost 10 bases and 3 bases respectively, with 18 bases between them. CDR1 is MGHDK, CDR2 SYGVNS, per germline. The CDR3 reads CAMAGLTMHTGELFF. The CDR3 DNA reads TGTGCCATGGCGGGGCTTACTATGCACACCGGGGAGCTGTTTTTT.

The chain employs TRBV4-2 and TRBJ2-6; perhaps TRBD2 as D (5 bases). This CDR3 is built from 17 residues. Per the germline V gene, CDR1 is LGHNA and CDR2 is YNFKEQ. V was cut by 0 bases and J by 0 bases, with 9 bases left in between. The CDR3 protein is CASSQDWRSSGANVLTF. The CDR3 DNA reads TGTGCCAGCAGCCAAGATTGGAGGAGCTCTGGGGCCAACGTCCTGACTTTC.

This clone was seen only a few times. DNA of the CDR3: TGTGCCAGCAGCAAACGACAGGAAGCCCGAGATTCACCCCTCCACTTT. It specifies CASSKRQEARDSPLHF. J is TRBJ1-6 and V is TRBV9; tentative D call: TRBD1 (6 bases). Germline V lookup: CDR1 SGDLS, CDR2 YYNGEE. The CDR3 loop spans 16 amino acids. V was cut by 4 bases and J by 8 bases, with 19 bases left in between.

CDR3: CASSRYSVQETQYF. The CDR3 region has the DNA TGTGCCAGCAGCCGCTATAGCGTCCAAGAGACCCAGTACTTC. This chain links TRBV6-2 or TRBV6-3 with TRBJ2-5; D is perhaps TRBD2 (5 bases). The V end lost 6 bases, the J end lost 1 base, and 12 bases lay between the germline ends. The CDR3 has 14 residues. Germline CDR1 and CDR2: MNHEY and SVGEGT.

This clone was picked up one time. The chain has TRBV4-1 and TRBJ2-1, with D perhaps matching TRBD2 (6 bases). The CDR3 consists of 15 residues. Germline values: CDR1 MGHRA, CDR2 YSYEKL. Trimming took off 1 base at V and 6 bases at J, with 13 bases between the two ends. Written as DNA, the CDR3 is TGCGCCAGCAGCCAAGCCGGGAGTAGAATCAATGAGCAGTTCTTC. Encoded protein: CASSQAGSRINEQFF.

The CDR3: CSVGSSGGDDEQFF. CDR3 in DNA: TGCAGCGTTGGTTCTAGCGGGGGGGATGACGAGCAGTTCTTC. This chain links TRBV29-1 with TRBJ2-1; 12 bases line up with TRBD2. Trimming cost V 4 bases and J 10 bases; bases outside gene matches: 8. Germline V gene sequence: CDR1 SQVTM, CDR2 ANQGSEA. The CDR3 contains 14 residues.

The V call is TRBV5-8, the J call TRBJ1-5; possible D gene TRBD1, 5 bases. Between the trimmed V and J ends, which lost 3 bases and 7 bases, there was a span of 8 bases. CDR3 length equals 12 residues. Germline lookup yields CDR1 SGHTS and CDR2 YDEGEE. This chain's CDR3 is CASSWRGQPQHF. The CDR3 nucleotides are TGTGCCAGCAGCTGGCGGGGGCAGCCCCAGCATTTT. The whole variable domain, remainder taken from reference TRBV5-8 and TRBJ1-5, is EAGVTQSPTHLIKTRGQQATLRCSPISGHTSVYWYQQALGLGLQFLLWYDEGEERNRGNFPPRFSGRQFPNYSSELNVNALELEDSALYLCASSWRGQPQHFGDGTRLSIL.

CDR3 amino acids: CASSQGFRYGYTF. The CDR3 DNA follows: TGTGCCAGCAGTCAGGGTTTTCGTTATGGCTACACCTTC. This rearrangement joins TRBV28 to TRBJ1-2; TRBD1 is a possible D gene (5 bases). CDR1 and CDR2 (germline): MDHEN, SYDVKM. The V end lost 5 bases, the J end lost 5 bases, and 12 bases lay between the germline ends. The CDR3 covers 13 residues.

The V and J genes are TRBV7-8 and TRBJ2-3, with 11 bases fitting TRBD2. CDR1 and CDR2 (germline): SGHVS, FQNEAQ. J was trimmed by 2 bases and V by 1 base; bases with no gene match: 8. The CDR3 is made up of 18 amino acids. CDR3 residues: CASSLDLPGLAATDTQYF. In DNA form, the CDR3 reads TGTGCCAGCAGCTTAGATTTGCCGGGACTAGCGGCCACAGATACGCAGTATTTT. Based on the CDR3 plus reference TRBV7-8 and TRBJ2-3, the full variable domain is GAGVSQSPRYKVAKRGQDVALRCDPISGHVSLFWYQQALGQGPEFLTYFQNEAQLDKSGLPSDRFFAERPEGSVSTLKIQRTQQEDSAVYLCASSLDLPGLAATDTQYFGPGTRLTVL.

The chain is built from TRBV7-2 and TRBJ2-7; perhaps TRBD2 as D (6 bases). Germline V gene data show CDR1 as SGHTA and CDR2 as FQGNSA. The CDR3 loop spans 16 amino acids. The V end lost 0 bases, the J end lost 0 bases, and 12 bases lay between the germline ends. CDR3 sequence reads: CASSLAPGGDSYEQYF. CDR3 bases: TGTGCCAGCAGCTTAGCCCCCGGGGGAGACTCCTACGAGCAGTACTTC.

For the CDR3, the DNA is TGTGCCAGCACCCTGTCCGGAAGCGGCCCGCAGTATTTT. As protein: CASTLSGSGPQYF. The genes are TRBV6-5 and TRBJ2-3; TRBD2 might be the D (5 bases). The germline gives CDR1 MNHEY, CDR2 SVGAGI. The CDR3 length is 13 residues. With 7 bases removed from V and 10 bases from J, the gap between germline ends came to 18 bases.

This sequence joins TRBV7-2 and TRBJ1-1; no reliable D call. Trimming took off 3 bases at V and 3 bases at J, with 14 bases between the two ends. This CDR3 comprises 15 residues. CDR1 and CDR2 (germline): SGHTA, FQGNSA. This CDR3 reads CASSLTWVPDTEAFF. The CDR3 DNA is TGTGCCAGCAGCTTGACTTGGGTCCCCGACACTGAAGCTTTCTTT.

CDR3 bases: TGCGCCAGCAGCCCTAGGACAGGGGTTTCCTACGAGCAGTACTTC. Translating it yields CASSPRTGVSYEQYF. V and J are TRBV4-3 and TRBJ2-7, with 9 nucleotides matching TRBD1. The trim removed 4 bases at V and 1 base at J, leaving 5 bases unmatched. The CDR3 is 15 amino acids. Germline V CDR1 and CDR2: LGHNA, YSLEER.

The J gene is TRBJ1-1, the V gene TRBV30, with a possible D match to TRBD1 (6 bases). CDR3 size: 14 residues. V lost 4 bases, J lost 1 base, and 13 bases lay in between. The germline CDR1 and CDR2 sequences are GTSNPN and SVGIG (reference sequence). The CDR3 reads CAWNPGTQNTEAFF. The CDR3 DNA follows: TGTGCCTGGAACCCCGGGACACAGAACACTGAAGCTTTCTTT.

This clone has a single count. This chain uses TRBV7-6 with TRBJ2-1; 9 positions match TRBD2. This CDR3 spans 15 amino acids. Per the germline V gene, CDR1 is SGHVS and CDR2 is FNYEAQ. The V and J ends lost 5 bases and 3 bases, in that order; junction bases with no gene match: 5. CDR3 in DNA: TGTGCCAGCAGCCCTCTAGCGGGGAACTACAATGAGCAGTTCTTC. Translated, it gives CASSPLAGNYNEQFF.

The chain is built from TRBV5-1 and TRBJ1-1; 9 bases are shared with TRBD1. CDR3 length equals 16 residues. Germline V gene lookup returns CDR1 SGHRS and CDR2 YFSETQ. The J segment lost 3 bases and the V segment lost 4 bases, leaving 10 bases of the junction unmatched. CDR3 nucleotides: TGCGCCAGCAGCCCCAAACCGGGACAGGGCTACACTGAAGCTTTCTTT. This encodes CASSPKPGQGYTEAFF.

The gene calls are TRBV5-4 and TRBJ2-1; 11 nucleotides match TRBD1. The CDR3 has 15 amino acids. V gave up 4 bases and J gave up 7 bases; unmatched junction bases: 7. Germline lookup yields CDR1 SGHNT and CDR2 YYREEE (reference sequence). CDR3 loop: CASSLRDRGANEQFF. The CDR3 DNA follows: TGTGCCAGCAGCCTCCGGGACAGGGGGGCGAATGAGCAGTTCTTC.

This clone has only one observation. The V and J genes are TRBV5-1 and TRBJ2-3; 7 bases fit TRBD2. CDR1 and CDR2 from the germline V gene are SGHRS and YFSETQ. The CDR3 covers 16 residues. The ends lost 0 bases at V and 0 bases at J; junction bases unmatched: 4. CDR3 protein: CASSLAGGLSTDTQYF. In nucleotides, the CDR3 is TGCGCCAGCAGCTTGGCGGGGGGACTAAGCACAGATACGCAGTATTTT.

The CDR3 DNA reads as TGTGCCTCCCGGTGGGACAGGGGAAGTACCGGGGAGCTGTTTTTT. This sequence encodes CASRWDRGSTGELFF. The chain has TRBV2 and TRBJ2-2; the match to TRBD1 covers 10 bases. Germline V gene data show CDR1 as SNHLY and CDR2 as FYNNEI. V gave up 11 bases and J gave up 5 bases; unmatched junction bases: 11. The CDR3 sequence is 15 residues long.

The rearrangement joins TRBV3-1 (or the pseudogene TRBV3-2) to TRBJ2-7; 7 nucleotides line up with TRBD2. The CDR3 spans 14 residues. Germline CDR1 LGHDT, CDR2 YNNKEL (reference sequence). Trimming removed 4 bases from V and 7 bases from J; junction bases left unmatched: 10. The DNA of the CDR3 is TGTGCCAGCAGCCGAAAGGGAGGGGCGAGTGAGCAGTACTTC. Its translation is CASSRKGGASEQYF.

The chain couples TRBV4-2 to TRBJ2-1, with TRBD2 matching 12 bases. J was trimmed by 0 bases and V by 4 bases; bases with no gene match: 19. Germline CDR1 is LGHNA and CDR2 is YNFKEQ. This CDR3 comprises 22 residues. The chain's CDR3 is CASSRLHRDRLAGVSSYNEQFF. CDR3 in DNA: TGTGCCAGCAGCCGGTTACACAGGGACCGACTAGCGGGAGTGTCCTCCTACAATGAGCAGTTCTTC.

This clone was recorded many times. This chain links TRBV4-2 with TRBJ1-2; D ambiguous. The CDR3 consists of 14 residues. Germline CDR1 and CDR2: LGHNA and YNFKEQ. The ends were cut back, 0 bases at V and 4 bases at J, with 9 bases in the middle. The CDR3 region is CASSQEGDIYGYTF. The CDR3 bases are TGTGCCAGCAGCCAAGAGGGAGATATCTATGGCTACACCTTC.

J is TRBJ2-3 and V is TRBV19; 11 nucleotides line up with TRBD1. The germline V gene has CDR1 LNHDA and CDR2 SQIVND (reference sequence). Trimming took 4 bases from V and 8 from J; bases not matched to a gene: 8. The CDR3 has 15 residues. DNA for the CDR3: TGTGCCAGTAGTAGGCCCGGACAGGGGGCAGGTACGCAGTATTTT. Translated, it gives CASSRPGQGAGTQYF.

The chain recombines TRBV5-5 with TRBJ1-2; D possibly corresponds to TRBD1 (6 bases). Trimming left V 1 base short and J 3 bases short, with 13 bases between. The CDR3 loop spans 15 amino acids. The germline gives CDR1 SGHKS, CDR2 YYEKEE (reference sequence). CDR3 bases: TGTGCCAGCAGCTTGAGCCCCAACAGGGACTATGGCTACACCTTC. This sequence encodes CASSLSPNRDYGYTF.

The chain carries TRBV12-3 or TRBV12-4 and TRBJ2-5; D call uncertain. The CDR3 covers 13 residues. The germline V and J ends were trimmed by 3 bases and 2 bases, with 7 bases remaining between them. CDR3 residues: CASSFQLQETQYF. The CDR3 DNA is TGTGCCAGCAGTTTCCAGTTACAAGAGACCCAGTACTTC.

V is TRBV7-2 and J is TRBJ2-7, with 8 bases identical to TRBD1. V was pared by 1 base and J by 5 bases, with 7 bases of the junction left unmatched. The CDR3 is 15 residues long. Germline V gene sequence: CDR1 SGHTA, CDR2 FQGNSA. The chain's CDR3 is CASSLVSGGLDEQYF. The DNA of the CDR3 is TGTGCCAGCAGCTTAGTGTCAGGGGGCTTGGACGAGCAGTACTTC.

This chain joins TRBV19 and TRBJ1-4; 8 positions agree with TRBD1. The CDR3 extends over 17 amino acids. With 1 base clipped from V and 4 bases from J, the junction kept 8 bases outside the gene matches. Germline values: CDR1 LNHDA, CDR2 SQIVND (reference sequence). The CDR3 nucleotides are TGTGCCAGTAGTATAGGTGACGGACAGGGAATTAATGAAAAACTGTTTTTT. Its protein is CASSIGDGQGINEKLFF.